This record concerns one T cell receptor beta chain sequence. These data are taken from a study of blood T cell repertoires in COVID-19. Across the whole study: Donors in the United States, Italy and Spain gave samples during acute or convalescent COVID-19. PBMCs, B-cell-depleted T cells, or T cells were the source of the cDNA or gDNA that made up the material.

How the authors handled the data: Cell counts per sample came from amplifying reference gene primers. The method was immunoSEQ multiplex PCR; TCRdb's version includes in-frame clones alone and lacks a portion of them. That table furnishes V, J and clone size, whereas the DNA furnished D and trimming. The sample includes hundreds of thousands of clones, about nine tenths of them seen just once. V was clipped by 3 bases and J by 7 bases, with 9 bases between them. This CDR3 has 13 amino acids. Germline V lookup: CDR1 MNHNS, CDR2 SASEGT. J is TRBJ1-4 and V is TRBV6-1; possibly TRBD1 for D (5 bases). The source is a man aged 18 to 35 with active or convalescent COVID-19. Specimen: peripheral blood. In DNA, the CDR3 is TGTGCCAGCAGTGATACAGGCCCTGAAAAACTGTTTTTT. Encoded protein: CASSDTGPEKLFF.